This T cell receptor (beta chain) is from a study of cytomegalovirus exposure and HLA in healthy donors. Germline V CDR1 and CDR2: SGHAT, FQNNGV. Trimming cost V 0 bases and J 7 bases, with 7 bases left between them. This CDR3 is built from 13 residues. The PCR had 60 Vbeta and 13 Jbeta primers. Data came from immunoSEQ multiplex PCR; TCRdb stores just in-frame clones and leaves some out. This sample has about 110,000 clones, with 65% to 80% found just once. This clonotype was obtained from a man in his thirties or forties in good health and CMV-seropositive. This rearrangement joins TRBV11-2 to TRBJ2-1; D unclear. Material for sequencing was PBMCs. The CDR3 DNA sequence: TGTGCCAGCAGCTTAGATATGCTAAATGAGCAGTTCTTC. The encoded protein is CASSLDMLNEQFF. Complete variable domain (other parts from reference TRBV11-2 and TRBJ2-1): EAGVAQSPRYKIIEKRQSVAFWCNPISGHATLYWYQQILGQGPKLLIQFQNNGVVDDSQLPKDRFSAERLKGVDSTLKIQPAKLEDSAVYLCASSLDMLNEQFFGPGTRLTVL.